A selection of T cell receptor beta chains follows, all from one sample in a study of blood T cell repertoires in COVID-19. Here immunoSEQ multiplex PCR was the method, and the copy in TCRdb shows in-frame clones only, minus some. The sample yields a few hundred thousand clones, more than 75% seen once. Sequenced input: PBMCs or T cells enriched from blood (not recorded which). The receptors here all came from a woman aged 50 to 65 who had recovered from COVID-19. Each CDR3 is given with its conserved first and last residue. The D gene is left open where the match is weak. Size is omitted from some rows. Given values are once, few, many or a class for expanded clones.

>TRBJ2-2|NA|TRBV2|11|NA
TGTGCCAGCATGCGCACCGGGGAGCTGTTTTTT
CASMRTGELFF
>TRBJ1-4|NA|TRBV19|14|NA
TGTGCCAGTAGTAAGGACACTGGAACTGAAAAACTGTTTTTT
CASSKDTGTEKLFF
>TRBJ2-3|NA|TRBV27|18|TRBD2
TGTGCCAGCAGTTTTTTTCGGACTAGCGGGGGGGCCTCCGATACGCAGTATTTT
CASSFFRTSGGASDTQYF
>TRBJ1-1|NA|TRBV7-9|14|NA
TGTGCCAGCAGGACCCAGGGAATCTACACTGAAGCTTTCTTT
CASRTQGIYTEAFF
>TRBJ2-3|NA|TRBV4-3|18|TRBD2
TGCGCCAGCAGCCAGCGGACTAGCGGGGGGGGCGGAGCAGATACGCAGTATTTT
CASSQRTSGGGGADTQYF
>TRBJ2-7|NA|TRBV28|14|TRBD1
TGTGCCAGCAGCACTCAACAGGGGGCGGGGGAGCAGTACTTC
CASSTQQGAGEQYF
>TRBJ1-2|NA|TRBV19|15|NA
TGTGCCAGTCGTAACGGAGGGACCATTCCCTATGGCTACACCTTC
CASRNGGTIPYGYTF
>TRBJ2-2|NA|TRBV29-1|13|NA
TGCAGCGTTCGCCAGATTAACACCGGGGAGCTGTTTTTT
CSVRQINTGELFF
>TRBJ1-5|NA|TRBV2|15|NA
TGTGCCAGCAGTGAGTGGACAGATAGCAATCAGCCCCAGCATTTT
CASSEWTDSNQPQHF
>TRBJ2-3|NA|TRBV7-2|14|NA
TGTGCCAGCAGCTTAGCTCTCAATGATCGGGAGCAGTATTTT
CASSLALNDREQYF
>TRBJ1-2|NA|TRBV3-1/TRBV3-2|15|NA
TGTGCCAGCAGCCAAGATCTGACAGGCGCTCGGGGCTACACCTTC
CASSQDLTGARGYTF
>TRBJ1-1|NA|TRBV27|14|NA
TGTGCCAGCAGTGATCCGGGGTGGGACACTGAAGCTTTCTTT
CASSDPGWDTEAFF
>TRBJ1-4|NA|TRBV7-6|15|NA
TGTGCCAGCAGCTTAGGACCCCTCGGGAATGAAAAACTGTTTTTT
CASSLGPLGNEKLFF
>TRBJ1-5|NA|TRBV2|17|TRBD1
TGTGCCAGCAGCGTTAGCGGGACAGGGAGGTACAATCAGCCCCAGCATTTT
CASSVSGTGRYNQPQHF
>TRBJ2-5|NA|TRBV19|13|NA
TGTGCCAGTAGTATCCAGAGGCAAGAGACCCAGTACTTC
CASSIQRQETQYF
>TRBJ2-6|NA|TRBV7-9|18|TRBD1
TGTGCCAGCTATTCCTGGGGGACAGCGGCCTCTGGGGCCAACGTCCTGACTTTC
CASYSWGTAASGANVLTF
>TRBJ1-2|once|TRBV27|13|NA
TGTGCCGCTAGGAGGACGCTCGCCGATGGCTACACCTTC
CAARRTLADGYTF
>TRBJ1-1|few|TRBV19|15|TRBD1
TGTGCCAGTAGTACAAGACAGGGGGCGAACACTGAAGCTTTCTTT
CASSTRQGANTEAFF
>TRBJ1-1|NA|TRBV19|16|NA
TGTGCCAGTAGCCATAGCTTCCCAGCGGGGCCCACTGAAGCTTTCTTT
CASSHSFPAGPTEAFF
>TRBJ1-2|once|TRBV7-2|13|NA
TGTGCCAGCAGCCTAGATTCGGGGGTTGGCTACACCTTC
CASSLDSGVGYTF
>TRBJ1-1|NA|TRBV10-3|14|NA
TGTGCCATCAGTGAGTCAAAGAACACATTGGAAGCTTTCTTT
CAISESKNTLEAFF
>TRBJ2-1|NA|TRBV19|15|NA
NA
CASTSVGTGSNEQFF
>TRBJ1-1|NA|TRBV4-1|13|NA
TGCGCCAGCAGCCGGTTGAGGAACACTGAAGCTTTCTTT
CASSRLRNTEAFF
>TRBJ2-3|many|TRBV11-3|14|NA
TGTGCCAGCAGCTCCCGAACCCCGGGGGATACGCAGTATTTT
CASSSRTPGDTQYF
>TRBJ1-6|NA|TRBV29-1|13|NA
TGCACCGACCCCGGACTCCTTAATTCACCCCTCCACTTT
CTDPGLLNSPLHF
>TRBJ1-2|once|TRBV2|11|NA
TGTGCCAGCCCGAAGGGAGGAGCCTATGCCTTC
CASPKGGAYAF
>TRBJ2-2|NA|TRBV5-1|15|NA
TGCGCCAGCAGCTTGGGACCGGGAGACACCGGGGAGCTGTTTTTT
CASSLGPGDTGELFF
>TRBJ1-2|NA|TRBV19|13|TRBD1
TGTGCCAGTAGAAACGGGGGACAGCCTCTCTACACCTTC
CASRNGGQPLYTF
>TRBJ1-2|NA|TRBV6-2/TRBV6-3|21|TRBD1
TGTGCCAGCAGTTTCCCAAACCCAACCGGGACAGCAAAAGAACCTAACTATGGCTACACCTTC
CASSFPNPTGTAKEPNYGYTF
>TRBJ1-4|NA|TRBV7-2|14|NA
TGTGCCAGCAGCTTCGGACAGCGGATTGAAAAACTGTTTTTT
CASSFGQRIEKLFF
>TRBJ1-3|NA|TRBV6-2/TRBV6-3|14|NA
TGTGCCAGCAGCACGACACTTTCTGGAAACACCATATATTTT
CASSTTLSGNTIYF
>TRBJ2-4|once|TRBV28|17|NA
TGTGCCAGCAGCCAGGGGTATAGTTTTCTAGCCAAAAACATTCAGTACTTC
CASSQGYSFLAKNIQYF
>TRBJ2-1|NA|TRBV18|13|NA
TGTGCCAGCTCACCGGACTTGGGGGGTGAGCAGTTCTTC
CASSPDLGGEQFF
>TRBJ2-2|NA|TRBV4-1|16|NA
TGCGCCAGCAGCCAAGATGGTACTGCGAACACCGGGGAGCTGTTTTTT
CASSQDGTANTGELFF
>TRBJ1-4|NA|TRBV6-1|17|NA
TGTGCCAGCAGTGATCGACGTACAGGGCGGACTAATGAAAAACTGTTTTTT
CASSDRRTGRTNEKLFF
>TRBJ2-5|NA|TRBV18|13|NA
TGTGCCAGCTCACCCGGCAGGGAAGAGACCCAGTACTTC
CASSPGREETQYF
>TRBJ1-1|NA|TRBV7-8|14|NA
TGTGCCAGCAGCTTATACAGAGTCAACACTGAAGCTTTCTTT
CASSLYRVNTEAFF
>TRBJ1-4|NA|TRBV4-1|15|NA
TGCGCCAGCAGCCAAGATTTGGCGGCGAATGAAAAACTGTTTTTT
CASSQDLAANEKLFF